Presented here are 6 T cell receptor beta chains from one specimen sequenced in a study of CD4+ T cells in melanoma. Sequenced by immunoSEQ multiplex PCR; TCRdb stores in-frame clones only, minus some. The sample includes more than 90,000 clones, approximately 92% of them seen just once. The sequencing sample was made of peripheral blood. Source of these receptors: a human donor with melanoma.

The chain combines TRBV2 with TRBJ1-2, with D unresolved. The CDR3 consists of 11 residues. Trimming left V 4 bases short and J 10 bases short, with 10 bases between. In germline, CDR1 is SNHLY, CDR2 FYNNEI. CDR3 bases: TGTGCCAGCAGTGTAGTCCACCCCTACACCTTC. This gives the protein CASSVVHPYTF. The whole variable domain, remainder taken from reference TRBV2 and TRBJ1-2, is EPEVTQTPSHQVTQMGQEVILRCVPISNHLYFYWYRQILGQKVEFLVSFYNNEISEKSEIFDDQFSVERPDGSNFTLKIRSTKLEDSAMYFCASSVVHPYTFGSGTRLTVV.

V gene TRBV5-5 combines with J gene TRBJ2-7; D is perhaps TRBD1 (6 bases). The CDR3 covers 17 residues. V lost 3 bases and J 5 bases, leaving 24 bases between the germline ends. Per the germline V gene, CDR1 is SGHKS and CDR2 is YYEKEE (reference sequence). The CDR3, as DNA: TGTGCCAGCAGCTCGACCGTAGGGGACAACAAAGGGCACGAGCAGTACTTC. This gives the protein CASSSTVGDNKGHEQYF.

CDR3 in amino acids: CASSGDEKLFF. CDR3 DNA: TGCGCCAGCTCAGGGGACGAAAAACTGTTTTTT. The chain combines TRBV5-1 with TRBJ1-4, with D possibly being TRBD1 (6 bases). V gave up 7 bases and J gave up 8 bases, with 9 bases separating them. The CDR3 spans 11 residues. CDR1 is SGHRS and CDR2 is YFSETQ in the germline V gene.

The V gene is TRBV27, the J gene TRBJ2-4, with D unclear. The CDR3 spans 14 residues. V was cut by 7 bases and J by 0 bases, with 10 bases left in between. CDR1 MNHEY and CDR2 SMNVEV come from the germline V gene (reference sequence). The CDR3 sequence is CASTELVAKNIQYF. CDR3 nucleotide sequence: TGTGCCAGCACCGAATTAGTAGCCAAAAACATTCAGTACTTC.

CDR3: CASSLTPTEPRHNEQFF. DNA for the CDR3: TGTGCCAGCAGCTTAACCCCGACTGAACCTCGTCACAATGAGCAGTTCTTC. The genes are TRBV7-3 and TRBJ2-1; D remains ambiguous. The V end lost 0 bases, the J end lost 5 bases, and 17 bases lay between the germline ends. CDR1 and CDR2 from the germline V gene are SGHTA and FQGTGA. CDR3 length: 17 residues.

The rearrangement links TRBV29-1 to TRBJ1-1; tentative D call: TRBD1 (6 bases). CDR1 and CDR2 (germline): SQVTM, ANQGSEA. This CDR3 contains 12 residues. V was pared by 4 bases and J by 7 bases, with 13 bases between. The CDR3 DNA sequence: TGCAGCGTTGGCACGGACAGCCTTGAAGCTTTCTTT. Amino acid sequence: CSVGTDSLEAFF.